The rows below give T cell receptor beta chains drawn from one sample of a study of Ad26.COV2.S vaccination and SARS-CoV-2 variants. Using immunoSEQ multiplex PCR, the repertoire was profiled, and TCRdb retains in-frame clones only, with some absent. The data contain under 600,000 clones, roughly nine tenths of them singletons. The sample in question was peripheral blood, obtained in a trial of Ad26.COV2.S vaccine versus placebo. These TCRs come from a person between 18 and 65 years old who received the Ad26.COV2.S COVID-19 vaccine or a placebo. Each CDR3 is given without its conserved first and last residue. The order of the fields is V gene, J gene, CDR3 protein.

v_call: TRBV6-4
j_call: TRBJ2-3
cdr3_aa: ASSDPMGAFSTDTQY

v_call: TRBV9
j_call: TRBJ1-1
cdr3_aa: ASSVGQKNTEAF

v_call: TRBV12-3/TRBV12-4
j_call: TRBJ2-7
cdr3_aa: ASRNRGGYEQY

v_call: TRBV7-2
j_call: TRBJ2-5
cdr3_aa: ASTVRGGRETQY

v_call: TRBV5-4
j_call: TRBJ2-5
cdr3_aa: ASSLFRGGAQQETQY

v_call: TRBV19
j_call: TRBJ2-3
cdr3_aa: ASREERGATDTQY

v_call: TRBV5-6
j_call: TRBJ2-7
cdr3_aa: ASSEDGLPYEQY

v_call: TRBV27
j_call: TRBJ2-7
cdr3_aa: ASSLGFSPSEQY

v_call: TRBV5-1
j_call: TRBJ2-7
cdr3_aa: ASSADAAGREQY

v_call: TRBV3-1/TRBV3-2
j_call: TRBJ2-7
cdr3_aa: ASSNLALEQY

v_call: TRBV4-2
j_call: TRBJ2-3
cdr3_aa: ASSRHGGAGITDTQY

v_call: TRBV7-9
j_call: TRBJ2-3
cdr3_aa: ASSPDGVEDTQY

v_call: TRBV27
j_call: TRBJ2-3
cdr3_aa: ASSRADTQY

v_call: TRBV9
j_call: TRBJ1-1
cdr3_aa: ASSPMGGGWDTEAF

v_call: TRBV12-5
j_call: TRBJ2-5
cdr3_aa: ASGLGAGETQY

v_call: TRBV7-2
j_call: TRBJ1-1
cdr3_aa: ASSQRSNTEAF

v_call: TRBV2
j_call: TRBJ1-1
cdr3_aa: ASRGGTEAF

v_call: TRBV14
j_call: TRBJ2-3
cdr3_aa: ASSQEGYRGHFTDTQY

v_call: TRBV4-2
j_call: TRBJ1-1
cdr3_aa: ASSQDQGGTEAF

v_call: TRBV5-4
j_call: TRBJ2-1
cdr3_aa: ASSRDGYNEQF

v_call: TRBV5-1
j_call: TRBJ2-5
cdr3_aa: ASSYQSDQETQY

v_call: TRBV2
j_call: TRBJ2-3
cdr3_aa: ASSRTGGDTQY

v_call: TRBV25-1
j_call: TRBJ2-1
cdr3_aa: ASSETLLAGGSYNEQF

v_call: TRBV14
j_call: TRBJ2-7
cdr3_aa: ASSATSGNYEQY

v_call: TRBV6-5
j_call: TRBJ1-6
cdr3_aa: ASRGTLANSPLH

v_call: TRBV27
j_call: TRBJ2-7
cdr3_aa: ASSSRRGEQY

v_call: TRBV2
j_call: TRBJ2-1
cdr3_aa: ASSPGGPKQF

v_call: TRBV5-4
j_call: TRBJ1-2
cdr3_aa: ASSLGRDSLNYYGYT

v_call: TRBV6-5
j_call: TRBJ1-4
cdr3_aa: ASSVTLNEKLF

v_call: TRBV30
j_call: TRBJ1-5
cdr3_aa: AWSVNTGIQPQH

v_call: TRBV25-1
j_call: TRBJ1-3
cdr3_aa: ASSGYDRETAGNTIY

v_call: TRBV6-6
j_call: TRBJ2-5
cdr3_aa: ASSLGVGDQETQY

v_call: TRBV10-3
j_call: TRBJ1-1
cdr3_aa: AISESWGLKFEAF

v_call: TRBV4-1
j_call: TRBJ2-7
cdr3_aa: ASSQEDRASYEQY

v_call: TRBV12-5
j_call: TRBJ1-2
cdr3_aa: ASGLGAPTPGVYGYT

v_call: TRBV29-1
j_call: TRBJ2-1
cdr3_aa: SVAGALGNEQF

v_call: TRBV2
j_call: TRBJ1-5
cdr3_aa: ASTRDIYQPQH

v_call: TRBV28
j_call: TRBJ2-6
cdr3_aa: ASSWWRADSGANVLT

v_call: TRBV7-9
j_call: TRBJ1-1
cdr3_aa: ASSYRTGVNTEAF

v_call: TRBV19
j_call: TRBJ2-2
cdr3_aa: ASTLAGLNTGELF